The 26 T cell receptor beta chains below come from one sample, sequenced in a study of T cells in Graves' hyperthyroidism and ophthalmopathy. TCR beta CDR3 regions were amplified from RNA. First-round RT-PCR of the TCR CDR3 relied on the HTBI primer set. MiXCR was run by TCRdb on the multiplex PCR reads, yielding one entry per CDR3 protein. Here the sample spans under 400,000 distinct CDR3 sequences, 15% to 18% being singletons. Specimen: blood. These receptors came from a woman aged 18-29 years with Graves' hyperthyroidism that later progressed to Graves' ophthalmopathy.

In its sample, this clonotype was seen a few times. The genes are TRBV10-3 and TRBJ2-2, with D unclear. CDR3 length equals 15 residues. CDR1 is ENHRY, CDR2 SYGVKD, per germline. Deletions cut 6 bases from V and 0 bases from J, with 11 bases between. The CDR3 DNA is TGTGCCATCAGCGCGCTTTTCGCGAACACCGGGGAGCTGTTTTTT. Its translation: CAISALFANTGELFF.

There are a few counts of this clonotype. The chain combines TRBV6-5 with TRBJ2-3; TRBD2 aligns across 10 bases. The CDR3 extends over 16 amino acids. The ends lost 2 bases at V and 1 base at J; junction bases unmatched: 3. In germline, CDR1 is MNHEY, CDR2 SVGAGI. The CDR3 reads CASSYGGTSGTDTQYF. In DNA, the CDR3 is TGTGCCAGCAGTTACGGAGGGACTAGCGGCACAGATACGCAGTATTTT.

Written as DNA, the CDR3 is TGTGCCAGCAGTTCAAACGTCATAGCGGTGGTTGAAGCTTTCTTT. Translated: CASSSNVIAVVEAFF. The chain carries TRBV28 and TRBJ1-1; D remains ambiguous. With 4 bases removed from V and 7 bases from J, the gap between germline ends came to 19 bases. The CDR3 is 15 amino acids. The germline V gene has CDR1 MDHEN and CDR2 SYDVKM.

This clonotype has a count of ten or more. The chain joins TRBV24-1 to TRBJ1-5, with 7 bases lining up with TRBD1. V lost 4 bases to trimming and J lost 5 bases; unmatched junction nucleotides: 10. Germline CDR1 KGHDR, CDR2 SFDVKD. The CDR3 is 16 amino acids. CDR3 region: CATSDQRQGWDQPQHF. CDR3 bases: TGTGCCACCAGTGACCAACGACAGGGCTGGGATCAGCCCCAGCATTTT.

This chain uses TRBV30 with TRBJ2-6; no reliable D call. CDR3 length: 15 amino acids. The germline V and J ends were trimmed by 3 bases and 2 bases, with 11 bases remaining between them. Germline lookup yields CDR1 GTSNPN and CDR2 SVGIG (reference sequence). CDR3 nucleotides: TGTGCCTGGAGCAAGACGCTAACTGGGGCCAACGTCCTGACTTTC. This sequence encodes CAWSKTLTGANVLTF.

Remarks on this clonotype: This may be a read error, as it is one base from a much larger clone. The genes are TRBV27 and TRBJ2-1; tentatively, D is TRBD1 (6 bases). The CDR3 loop spans 14 amino acids. From germline, CDR1 is MNHEY and CDR2 SMNVEV (reference sequence). The CDR3 loop is CASSRRDTYNGQFF. The CDR3 DNA is TGTGCCAGCAGTCGCCGGGACACGTACAATGGGCAGTTCTTC.

This clonotype has a count of ten or more. The chain joins TRBV5-5 to TRBJ1-1, with 9 positions matching TRBD1. The germline V gene encodes CDR1 SGHKS and CDR2 YYEKEE (reference sequence). The CDR3 contains 15 residues. V was pared by 0 bases and J by 2 bases, with 2 bases of the junction left unmatched. The CDR3 loop reads CASSLGDRDNTEAFF. The CDR3 DNA reads TGTGCCAGCAGCTTGGGGGACAGGGATAACACTGAAGCTTTCTTT.

The chain carries TRBV7-2 and TRBJ1-2; 11 bases match TRBD1. CDR3 length: 18 residues. The germline V gene encodes CDR1 SGHTA and CDR2 FQGNSA. With V trimmed by 1 base and J by 5 bases, 12 bases remained unmatched. Here the CDR3 reads CASSLVRTGGSLGYGYTF. The CDR3 region has the DNA TGTGCCAGCAGCTTAGTTCGGACAGGGGGCTCCTTAGGGTATGGCTACACCTTC.

This clonotype was recorded at least ten times. The chain joins TRBV28 to TRBJ2-1; D gene uncertain. The V end lost 9 bases, the J end lost 8 bases, and 14 bases lay between the germline ends. CDR1 MDHEN and CDR2 SYDVKM come from the germline V gene. The CDR3 runs 12 residues. The CDR3 region is CASKVSRYEQFF. The CDR3 region has the DNA TGTGCCAGTAAGGTGTCTCGCTATGAGCAGTTCTTC. The full variable domain, with the rest looked up from reference TRBV28 and TRBJ2-1, is DVKVTQSSRYLVKRTGEKVFLECVQDMDHENMFWYRQDPGLGLRLIYFSYDVKMKEKGDIPEGYSVSREKKERFSLILESASTNQTSMYLCASKVSRYEQFFGPGTRLTVL.

The chain has TRBV12-3 or TRBV12-4 and TRBJ2-1; 7 bases are a match to TRBD2. V gave up 0 bases and J gave up 6 bases; unmatched junction bases: 5. The CDR3 loop spans 15 amino acids. In DNA form, the CDR3 reads TGTGCCAGCAGTTTAGCTGCGGGAGATGCCAATGAGCAGTTCTTC. This sequence encodes CASSLAAGDANEQFF.

Worth noting for this clonotype: Compared with germline, one end of the junction differs, possibly owing to a read error. The chain has TRBV7-2 and TRBJ1-1; TRBD1 is a possible D gene (6 bases). The germline V gene has CDR1 SGHTA and CDR2 FQGNSA. The length of the CDR3 is 13 residues. This chain's CDR3 is CASSLGRGAEALF. CDR3 nucleotides: TGTGCCAGCAGCTTAGGCAGGGGCGCTGAAGCTCTCTTT. Full variable domain (outside the CDR3, taken from reference TRBV7-2 and TRBJ1-1): GAGVSQSPSNKVTEKGKDVELRCDPISGHTALYWYRQSLGQGLEFLIYFQGNSAPDKSGLPSDRFSAERTGGSVSTLTIQRTQQEDSAVYLCASSLGRGAEALFGQGTRLTVV.

This clonotype was seen repeatedly, ten times or more. This chain joins TRBV7-2 and TRBJ1-5; D gene uncertain. Germline loops: CDR1 SGHTA, CDR2 FQGNSA. Between the trimmed V and J ends, which lost 5 bases and 7 bases, there was a span of 12 bases. The CDR3 covers 13 residues. CDR3 loop: CASSATREQPQHF. For the CDR3, the DNA is TGTGCCAGCAGCGCCACGAGGGAACAGCCCCAGCATTTT.

This clonotype was recorded at least ten times. The chain links TRBV29-1 to TRBJ1-2; TRBD1 might be the D (6 bases). The CDR3 runs 12 residues. The V end lost 6 bases, the J end lost 4 bases, and 12 bases lay between the germline ends. Germline CDR1 and CDR2: SQVTM and ANQGSEA. CDR3 sequence reads: CSVRTASYGYTF. The CDR3, as DNA: TGCAGCGTCCGGACAGCCTCCTATGGCTACACCTTC.

In the case of this clonotype: At one of its ends the junction is not consistent with the germline gene, which may arise from a read error. This chain uses TRBV28 with TRBJ1-1, with a tentative D call TRBD1 (6 bases). CDR3 length: 11 residues. Germline V gene sequence: CDR1 MDHEN, CDR2 SYDVKM. The CDR3 sequence is CASSLRGEVFF. The CDR3 DNA sequence: TGTGCCAGCAGTTTAAGGGGGGAAGTTTTCTTT.

In its sample, this clonotype was seen many times. The chain employs TRBV28 and TRBJ1-4; D uncertain. V lost 6 bases and J lost 7, with 9 bases in between. The germline V gene encodes CDR1 MDHEN and CDR2 SYDVKM. The CDR3 has 12 residues. CDR3 region: CASSLEGEKLFF. CDR3 coding DNA: TGTGCCAGCAGCCTAGAGGGTGAAAAACTGTTTTTT.

This clonotype showed up just a few times. At one end, the junction sequence differs from germline, possibly due to a read error. This chain joins TRBV3-1 and TRBJ1-5; 8 bases fit TRBD1. The CDR3 length is 15 residues. Germline V CDR1 and CDR2: LGHDT, YNNKEL (reference sequence). This chain's CDR3 is CASSRPGGVNQPQHF. Written as DNA, the CDR3 is TGCGCCAGCAGCCGCCCAGGGGGCGTGAATCAGCCCCAGCATTTT.

V gene TRBV20-1 combines with J gene TRBJ1-4; D uncertain. CDR1 DFQATT and CDR2 SNEGSKA come from the germline V gene (reference sequence). V lost 2 bases, J lost 8 bases, and 18 bases lay in between. The CDR3 sequence is 15 residues long. The CDR3 sequence is CSARRQEGSGEKLFF. In nucleotides, the CDR3 is TGCAGTGCTAGAAGGCAGGAGGGTAGCGGGGAAAAACTGTTTTTT.

This clonotype was detected only a few times. The chain joins TRBV20-1 to TRBJ1-2, with TRBD1 identical over 9 bases. Germline lookup yields CDR1 DFQATT and CDR2 SNEGSKA (reference sequence). Losses at the gene ends were 0 bases for V and 3 bases for J; bases not matched to a gene: 17. The CDR3 has 19 residues. The CDR3 sequence: CSARDEGGTGPLHYYGYTF. In nucleotides, the CDR3 is TGCAGTGCTAGAGATGAAGGAGGGACAGGGCCGCTGCATTACTATGGCTACACCTTC.

The chain employs TRBV6-1 and TRBJ2-5; 13 bases are shared with TRBD2. The V and J ends lost 6 bases and 12 bases, in that order; junction bases with no gene match: 10. Germline lookup yields CDR1 MNHNS and CDR2 SASEGT. The CDR3 sequence is 14 residues long. CDR3 region: CASSQLAGGLLEYF. The CDR3 DNA is TGTGCCAGCAGCCAACTAGCGGGAGGGCTCCTGGAGTACTTC.

The sample holds many counts of this clonotype. The V gene is TRBV6-1, the J gene TRBJ2-7; TRBD2 aligns across 10 bases. V lost 5 bases and J lost 1; bases outside the gene matches: 8. The CDR3 loop spans 16 amino acids. Germline CDR1 reads MNHNS; CDR2 reads SASEGT. Here the CDR3 reads CASSSLPSGSSYEQYF. CDR3 nucleotides: TGTGCCAGCAGTTCTCTCCCTAGCGGGAGTTCCTACGAGCAGTACTTC.

The chain is built from TRBV10-3 and TRBJ2-2; 10 positions match TRBD2. This CDR3 spans 17 amino acids. The germline gives CDR1 ENHRY, CDR2 SYGVKD. The J segment lost 5 bases and the V segment lost 3 bases, leaving 9 bases of the junction unmatched. CDR3 sequence: CAISDGLAGAGTGELFF. In DNA, the CDR3 is TGTGCCATCAGTGATGGGCTAGCGGGAGCTGGAACCGGGGAGCTGTTTTTT.

In its sample, this clonotype was seen a few times. One end of the junction does not line up with germline, which may come from a read error. This sequence joins TRBV4-1 and TRBJ1-2; TRBD1 aligns across 12 bases. The CDR3 is 17 amino acids. Germline CDR1 MGHRA, CDR2 YSYEKL. The CDR3 here is CASSKETGTGGIYGYTF. The DNA of the CDR3 is TGCGCCAGCAGCAAAGAAACCGGGACAGGGGGCATCTATGGCTACACCTTC.

This clonotype was detected many times. The chain joins TRBV25-1 to TRBJ2-1; weak D call: TRBD1 (6 bases). Per germline, CDR1 MGHDK and CDR2 SYGVNS. The CDR3 extends over 17 amino acids. Trimming shortened V by 3 bases and J by 0 bases, and 15 bases separated the two germline ends. CDR3 in DNA: TGTGCCAGCAGTGAGGGAAGGGGGTTGGGCTCCTACAATGAGCAGTTCTTC. This gives the protein CASSEGRGLGSYNEQFF.

The sample holds many counts of this clonotype. V usage is TRBV11-2 and J usage is TRBJ2-5; 9 bases fit TRBD1. J lost 2 bases, V lost 5 bases, and 15 bases had no gene match. CDR1 SGHAT and CDR2 FQNNGV come from the germline V gene. This CDR3 has 18 residues. The CDR3 protein is CASSLDRGAMALQETQYF. CDR3 sequence (DNA): TGTGCCAGCAGCCTGGACAGGGGCGCCATGGCTCTTCAAGAGACCCAGTACTTC.

In this sample, this clonotype turned up many times. The V call is TRBV27, the J call TRBJ2-7; perhaps TRBD1 as D (5 bases). The CDR3 contains 15 residues. Trimming cost V 7 bases and J 3 bases, with 19 bases left between them. Germline assignment: CDR1 MNHEY and CDR2 SMNVEV (reference sequence). This CDR3 is CASTPRGTELYEQYF. CDR3 DNA sequence: TGTGCCAGCACCCCTAGGGGCACGGAACTCTACGAGCAGTACTTC.

The chain combines TRBV6-1 with TRBJ2-3, with 10 bases identical to TRBD2. The V gene end was trimmed by 6 bases and the J gene end by 2 bases; junction bases not matched to a gene: 14. The CDR3 sequence is 18 residues long. Germline loops: CDR1 MNHNS, CDR2 SASEGT. In DNA form, the CDR3 reads TGTGCCAGCAGGCCCGAAACCTTTAGCGGGAGGCACACAGATACGCAGTATTTT. This encodes CASRPETFSGRHTDTQYF.